This T cell receptor beta chain was identified in a study of shared clonotypes between healthy human individuals (TCRdb year 2020). The study in broad terms: The cohort included a few men and a couple of women between 18 and 49 years of age. For each donor, three plates each were used for CD4 naive and CD4 memory, two plates were used for CD8 naive, and one plate was used for CD8 memory. The study deeply sequenced blood TCR repertoires of about 5 healthy adults to estimate repertoire size and the extent of clonotype sharing between individuals. To increase sequencing depth and limit assay-specific biases, different laboratories used diverse techniques to prepare libraries and sequence TCR repertoires. Each donor's leukapheresis produced roughly between roughly 0.85 and 10 billion PBMCs.

TCR CDR3 regions were amplified from genomic DNA by multiplex PCR using the deep immunoSEQ assay. For each cell subset, the extracted genomic DNA was distributed evenly across all wells of several immunoSEQ 96-well plates, and each plate served as one replicate. For sorted subsets, approximately 190 ng genomic DNA, equal to approximately 30,000 T cell genomes, was loaded into each replicate PCR. Purified libraries were quantified with a Qubit 3.0 fluorometer, sized on a Bioanalyzer 2100, and re-quantified with the KAPA Library Quantification kit. Each immunoSEQ 96-well plate was sequenced on its own single-read 150-cycle Illumina NextSeq 550 flow cell. As for how the authors treated the data: Because only junctional sequences without quality scores were contained in the immunoSEQ output, filtering matching that applied to full-length reads could not be performed. To assign V/J genes and CDR3, sequences were annotated against IMGT germline references using PyIR, a Python wrapper for IgBLAST v1.9. Any read was removed if the V/J assignment was weak (E-value above 1e-6), the CDR3 was missing, or the read contained stop codons, out-of-frame junctions, or ambiguous translated residues. V3J clonotypes were defined by identical inferred V gene, J gene, and CDR3 amino acid sequence. Percentage overlap between repertoires was calculated by dividing the number of shared unique clonotypes by the size of the smaller repertoire. Three approaches were used to assess repertoire richness: RTK rarefaction, the Chao1 estimator, and Recon v2.1 estimates of unobserved clonotypes. Generation probabilities for all TCRbeta clonotypes obtained by the gDNA method from a few donors were computed using OLGA. Here the immuneACCESS table is served through TCRdb, limited to in-frame sequences with V and J called. Missing clones are a known gap in these copies; in checked studies unresolved V genes cover under half, and the rest lacks a known reason. V and J calls and clone size follow that table, whereas D and trimming were derived from the DNA. In this sample the table shows 2 million to 2.5 million clones, more than 80% of which occur a single time. The top ten hold around 0.4% of the sample.

To note about this clone: Its antigen is unknown. It has no much larger one-base neighbor in the sample; base qualities were not kept.

CDR3 length: 16 amino acids, cysteine to phenylalanine. Only the CDR3 region is kept as DNA, spanning 48 bases read in frame from base 1. The junction shows trimming of 5 bases on V and 1 base on J, plus 14 bases between the germline ends. For CDR1 and CDR2, the germline V gene lists SNHLY and FYNNEI. Points the paper makes about the study in general: About 5% of naive CD4, 3.5% of naive CD8, about 2.5% of memory CD4, and more than 0.35% of memory CD8 clonotypes were shared across several donors. Compared with non-shared clonotypes, clonotypes shared by all four sorted-subset donors had higher generation probabilities. Naive subsets generally had larger estimated clonotype richness than memory subsets. Sampling was restricted to blood, and TCR repertoires in tissues likely differ from the TCR repertoires found in blood. Based on pairwise subsampling, the degree of clonotype sharing among donors was expected to be affected by sequencing depth. Even with the large sequencing depth, rarefaction of the sorted-subset datasets indicated that sequencing was incomplete. The small number of donors limited the genetic and exposure-history diversity represented.

The donors were healthy, HIV-negative adults who had no recently reported acute infections or vaccinations. Only Caucasian adults living in Nashville, Tennessee, USA were represented among the donors. CD4+ T cells were enriched by magnetic negative selection; naive cells were then positively selected on CD45RA, and the negative fraction formed the memory subset. Blood was obtained by leukapheresis, after which PBMCs were separated by Ficoll-Histopaque density gradient centrifugation and cryopreserved in liquid nitrogen vapor phase. Analytical flow cytometry was used to check the purity and quantity of every magnetically sorted T cell population. Genomic DNA was isolated from every sorted fraction and measured by UV absorbance on a Nanodrop 2000c.

Recombination linked TRBV2 to TRBJ2-2, and possibly TRBD1, on 6 matching bases. Input material: naive CD4+ T cells from PBMCs. Explained via the paper, the cell subset or site label denotes: CD45RA+ positively selected. This sequence originates from a man between 18 and 35 years old in good health. Some clones in this sample may be carry-over from other donors' samples. The DNA is as follows: TGTGCCAGCAGTCCCCAGGGACACCGGAACACCGGGGAGCTGTTTTTT. Translated, it reads CASSPQGHRNTGELFF.